This T cell receptor beta chain is drawn from a study of cytomegalovirus exposure and HLA in healthy donors. Germline V gives CDR1 SEHNR, CDR2 FQNEAQ (reference sequence). J was trimmed by 1 base and V by 3 bases; bases with no gene match: 8. CDR3 length equals 18 residues. It was with 60 Vbeta and 13 Jbeta primers that the PCR ran. Sequenced by immunoSEQ multiplex PCR; TCRdb stores in-frame clones only, minus some. The sample consists of around 99,000 clones, around four fifths of them appearing once. Specimen: PBMCs. The sequence was obtained from a woman aged 50 to 60 in good health and CMV-seropositive. This rearrangement joins TRBV7-9 to TRBJ1-6, with 8 bases fitting TRBD1. The CDR3 coding sequence is TGTGCCAGCAGCTTCCGATCAGGGGGCCTTTCCTATAATTCACCCCTCCACTTT. It is translated as CASSFRSGGLSYNSPLHF.